The TCR beta chain described here comes from a study of vaccination and CD4 T cells after COVID-19. Study in general: Overlapping SARS-CoV-2, HCoV-NL63, HCoV-OC43 and HCoV-229E spike peptides were used to stimulate cells. Findings and caveats of the study: Recorded median SARS-CoV-2-reactive clonotype numbers increased from around 20 to 38 without reaching significance.

Treatment indicated: approximately 9-day PBMC culture with coronavirus spike peptide pools or control peptides (ViraFEST assay). ViraFEST used peptide pools to expand antigen-specific T cells and subsequently sequenced their TCRs. Concerning this clonotype: What it recognizes is unknown.

Germline V gives CDR1 MNHNS, CDR2 SASEGT. The CDR3 contains 15 residues. V lost 8 bases to trimming and J lost 3 bases; unmatched junction nucleotides: 10. With the Oncomine TCR Beta short-read assay, DNA from cultured CD4+ T cells was sequenced. TCRdb ran MiXCR on the PCR reads and lists one entry per CDR3 protein. The sample has 15,000 to 20,000 distinct CDR3 sequences, 67% seen once; the top ten hold under 10%. This TCR was recovered from a human donor who had recovered from COVID-19. The chain uses TRBV6-1 and TRBJ1-5, with 7 bases identical to TRBD1. Sequenced input: CD4+ T cells from blood, cultured in vitro. The CDR3 DNA follows: TGTGCCAGCCACACAGGGGATAGGCTCAATCAGCCCCAGCATTTT. Translation gives CASHTGDRLNQPQHF.